The 21 T cell receptor beta chains in this list originate from one sample, sequenced in a study of cytomegalovirus exposure and HLA in healthy donors. It was with 60 Vbeta and 13 Jbeta primers that the PCR ran. Measured with immunoSEQ multiplex PCR; TCRdb has only the in-frame clones, and not every one. Of some 150,000 clones in the sample, about 85% were seen once. The sequenced sample was PBMCs. These receptors all come from a woman aged 18-29 years in good health and CMV-seronegative.

The chain carries TRBV18 and TRBJ2-2; D gene uncertain. CDR1 is KGHSH, CDR2 LQKENI, per germline. The CDR3 spans 13 residues. Trimming stripped 3 bases from V and 6 bases from J, with 8 bases between. The DNA of the CDR3 is TGTGCCAGCTCACCTAATATCGCCGGGGAGCTGTTTTTT. It is translated as CASSPNIAGELFF.

The rearrangement links TRBV28 to TRBJ2-6; tentative D call: TRBD1 (5 bases). The germline V gene encodes CDR1 MDHEN and CDR2 SYDVKM. CDR3 length equals 15 residues. V lost 5 bases and J 2 bases, leaving 10 bases between the germline ends. The CDR3 bases are TGTGCCAGCAGTCCACCCAGGGCTGGGGCCAACGTCCTGACTTTC. Translating it yields CASSPPRAGANVLTF.

Worth noting for this clone: One end of the junction is discordant with germline, which a read error may explain. The chain combines TRBV7-9 with TRBJ2-7, with a possible D match to TRBD1 (5 bases). Germline V gene lookup returns CDR1 SEHNR and CDR2 FQNEAQ (reference sequence). The CDR3 loop spans 15 amino acids. The CDR3 spells CSSSSLLQENYEQYF. As DNA, the CDR3 is TGTTCCAGCAGCTCTTTGTTACAGGAAAACTACGAGCAGTACTTC.

The chain links TRBV4-3 to TRBJ1-6, with a possible D match to TRBD1 (5 bases). V was shortened by 1 base and J by 6 bases, with 10 bases between the two germline ends. Per germline, CDR1 LGHNA and CDR2 YSLEER. There are 15 residues in the CDR3. The chain's CDR3 is CASSQGQGSNSPLHF. In nucleotides, the CDR3 is TGCGCCAGCAGCCAAGGGCAGGGCAGTAATTCACCCCTCCACTTT.

The chain couples TRBV7-6 to TRBJ1-5; 9 nucleotides line up with TRBD1. Germline trimming cut 5 bases from V and 7 bases from J; bases unmatched to any gene: 9. Germline V lookup: CDR1 SGHVS, CDR2 FNYEAQ. This CDR3 is built from 15 residues. For the CDR3, the DNA is TGTGCCAGCAGCAAAACAGGGGGCGCCGCCCAGCCCCAGCATTTT. Translation gives CASSKTGGAAQPQHF.

This clone came up a few times. The chain combines TRBV19 with TRBJ1-1; D uncertain. The CDR3 runs 11 residues. Germline V lookup: CDR1 LNHDA, CDR2 SQIVND (reference sequence). V was shortened by 8 bases and J by 9 bases, with 13 bases between the two germline ends. The CDR3 nucleotides are TGTGCCAGTCATCAAAGAGGTAAAGCTTTCTTT. The encoded protein is CASHQRGKAFF. The whole variable domain, filled in from reference TRBV19 and TRBJ1-1, reads DGGITQSPKYLFRKEGQNVTLSCEQNLNHDAMYWYRQDPGQGLRLIYYSQIVNDFQKGDIAEGYSVSREKKESFPLTVTSAQKNPTAFYLCASHQRGKAFFGQGTRLTVV.

The genes are TRBV15 and TRBJ1-2, with 7 positions matching TRBD1. CDR1 is LNHNV, CDR2 YYDKDF, per germline (reference sequence). V was clipped by 5 bases and J by 4 bases; unmatched bases: 10. The length of the CDR3 is 15 residues. The CDR3 is CATSGRDSHLYGYTF. The CDR3 DNA reads as TGTGCCACCAGCGGACGGGACAGTCATCTCTATGGCTACACCTTC.

The genes are TRBV30 and TRBJ1-5; perhaps TRBD1 as D (6 bases). CDR3 length equals 14 residues. Germline V gene lookup returns CDR1 GTSNPN and CDR2 SVGIG (reference sequence). V was cut by 2 bases and J by 6 bases, with 14 bases left in between. CDR3 nucleotide sequence: TGTGCCTGGAGTCCGACTTTGGGGGCTCAGCCCCAGCATTTT. Protein product: CAWSPTLGAQPQHF.

In this sample, this clone turned up many times. The chain combines TRBV6-1 with TRBJ2-3, with 14 bases aligning to TRBD2. Per germline, CDR1 MNHNS and CDR2 SASEGT. V trimming: 4 bases; J trimming: 4 bases; junction bases outside the gene matches: 1. The CDR3 covers 15 residues. CDR3 loop: CASSGLAGGPDTQYF. Here the CDR3 DNA reads TGTGCCAGCAGTGGACTAGCGGGAGGGCCAGATACGCAGTATTTT.

The V and J genes are TRBV27 and TRBJ2-3; D may be TRBD2 (5 bases). Trimming removed 3 bases at V and 7 bases at J, with 14 bases between. The CDR3 consists of 14 residues. Germline loops: CDR1 MNHEY, CDR2 SMNVEV (reference sequence). CDR3: CASSFSGSQNTQYF. CDR3 in DNA: TGTGCCAGCAGTTTTTCGGGGAGTCAAAATACGCAGTATTTT.

This clone is a singleton in its sample. V is TRBV11-2 and J is TRBJ1-5; D remains unclear. In germline, CDR1 is SGHAT, CDR2 FQNNGV. V shed 5 bases and J shed 7 bases, with 12 bases lying between them. The CDR3 length is 13 residues. The CDR3 bases are TGTGCCAGCAGCAACGGACGGGAACAGCCCCAGCATTTT. Encoded protein: CASSNGREQPQHF.

V usage is TRBV7-2 and J usage is TRBJ1-1, with 9 bases aligning to TRBD1. The CDR3 covers 17 residues. Germline V CDR1 and CDR2: SGHTA, FQGNSA. J was trimmed by 1 base and V by 1 base; bases with no gene match: 7. The CDR3 loop is CASSLVATGGWNTEAFF. For the CDR3, the DNA is TGTGCCAGCAGCTTAGTTGCGACAGGGGGATGGAACACTGAAGCTTTCTTT.

J is TRBJ2-5 and V is TRBV7-3, with 10 bases matching TRBD1. There are 14 residues in the CDR3. Germline V lookup: CDR1 SGHTA, CDR2 FQGTGA. V lost 6 bases to trimming and J lost 5 bases; unmatched junction nucleotides: 6. As DNA, the CDR3 is TGTGCCAGCAGTCCGACAGGGGGCGCGGAGACCCAGTACTTC. Translating gives CASSPTGGAETQYF.

This chain links TRBV28 with TRBJ2-7; a possible D gene is TRBD1 (6 bases). V gave up 7 bases and J gave up 2 bases, with 15 bases separating them. The CDR3 runs 14 residues. Germline V gene sequence: CDR1 MDHEN, CDR2 SYDVKM. The CDR3 protein is CASTPTGWTYEQYF. CDR3 nucleotides: TGTGCCAGCACCCCCACAGGGTGGACCTACGAGCAGTACTTC.

The chain uses TRBV7-9 and TRBJ1-4; D unresolved. Germline-derived CDR1 and CDR2 are SEHNR and FQNEAQ (reference sequence). Trimming left V 5 bases short and J 2 bases short, with 15 bases between. The CDR3 extends over 16 amino acids. CDR3 sequence reads: CASSPRGGGTNEKLFF. In DNA, the CDR3 is TGTGCCAGCAGCCCACGGGGAGGAGGGACTAATGAAAAACTGTTTTTT.

The V gene is TRBV4-2, the J gene TRBJ1-4, with a possible D match to TRBD1 (6 bases). Trimming stripped 6 bases from V and 7 bases from J, with 15 bases between. Germline CDR1 reads LGHNA; CDR2 reads YNFKEQ. The length of the CDR3 is 14 residues. The CDR3 reads CASRTSQGVEKLFF. CDR3 DNA sequence: TGTGCCAGCAGGACCTCACAGGGAGTTGAAAAACTGTTTTTT.

The gene calls are TRBV2 and TRBJ2-7, with a weak D call TRBD1 (6 bases). This CDR3 spans 14 amino acids. Germline CDR1 and CDR2: SNHLY and FYNNEI. The V end was cut by 3 bases, the J end by 4 bases, with 13 bases between. The CDR3 is CASSEQGSPYEQYF. CDR3 DNA: TGTGCCAGCAGTGAGCAGGGGAGCCCATACGAGCAGTACTTC.

The chain recombines TRBV19 with TRBJ2-6, with 9 bases fitting TRBD1. Germline values: CDR1 LNHDA, CDR2 SQIVND (reference sequence). CDR3 size: 16 residues. The V gene end was trimmed by 6 bases and the J gene end by 4 bases; junction bases not matched to a gene: 7. This CDR3 reads CASSEQGARGANVLTF. For the CDR3, the DNA is TGTGCCAGTAGCGAACAGGGGGCGAGGGGGGCCAACGTCCTGACTTTC. The entire variable domain, with the rest obtained from reference TRBV19 and TRBJ2-6, is as follows: DGGITQSPKYLFRKEGQNVTLSCEQNLNHDAMYWYRQDPGQGLRLIYYSQIVNDFQKGDIAEGYSVSREKKESFPLTVTSAQKNPTAFYLCASSEQGARGANVLTFGAGSRLTVL.

The V call is TRBV4-3, the J call TRBJ1-5; possible D gene TRBD1, 5 bases. CDR3 length equals 16 residues. Trimming removed 4 bases at V and 2 bases at J, with 15 bases between. Germline V gene lookup returns CDR1 LGHNA and CDR2 YSLEER. This chain's CDR3 is CASSRSRARGNQPQHF. The CDR3 bases are TGCGCCAGCAGCCGGTCCAGGGCCCGGGGCAATCAGCCCCAGCATTTT.

V is TRBV11-1 and J is TRBJ2-2, with TRBD2 matching 9 bases. Germline V gene lookup returns CDR1 SGHAT and CDR2 FQDESV (reference sequence). The CDR3 sequence is 15 residues long. V was pared by 5 bases and J by 5 bases, with 6 bases of the junction left unmatched. The CDR3 region is CASSGAGGLTGELFF. The CDR3 DNA sequence: TGTGCCAGCAGCGGGGCGGGAGGGCTAACCGGGGAGCTGTTTTTT.

This clone appeared a few times. The V and J genes are TRBV25-1 and TRBJ2-7; possible D gene TRBD1, 5 bases. CDR3 size: 13 residues. V was clipped by 5 bases and J by 0 bases, with 8 bases between them. Germline assignment: CDR1 MGHDK and CDR2 SYGVNS. The CDR3 coding sequence is TGTGCCAGCAGTCGAACAGGCTCCTACGAGCAGTACTTC. Amino acid sequence: CASSRTGSYEQYF.